This TCR beta chain is drawn from a study of T cell changes during pregnancy in multiple sclerosis. Clones were sequenced by immunoSEQ multiplex PCR, and TCRdb holds only the in-frame ones, with some missing. The table has about 59,000 clones, 80% to 95% seen once; the top ten hold roughly 2.6%. The germline V gene encodes CDR1 SGHDT and CDR2 YYEEEE. This CDR3 is built from 12 residues. V shed 2 bases, J shed 9 bases, and the junction held 4 bases outside the gene matches. Sample: peripheral blood, taken in the second trimester of pregnancy. This chain uses TRBV5-6 with TRBJ1-1; 7 bases align to TRBD1. This TCR was recovered from a female donor in good health, enrolled as a control in a pregnancy study. For the CDR3, the DNA is TGTGCCAGCAGCTTTCTGACAGGGAAAGCTTTCTTT. Translation: CASSFLTGKAFF.